The 6 T cell receptor beta chains reported below all come from one sample, sequenced in a study of blood T cells in healthy people across ages. Sample-barcoded 5' priming and a J-beta primer mix drove a second PCR of 7 to 11 cycles. TCRdb reprocessed the 5' RACE reads with MiXCR, giving one entry per CDR3 protein. Among 1.5 million to 1.9 million distinct CDR3 sequences, 35% to 45% were seen once, and the ten largest hold roughly 3.7%. The material sequenced was blood. These receptors came from a young woman in good health.

The chain has TRBV7-2 and TRBJ2-1, with 8 bases identical to TRBD1. V lost 5 bases, J lost 8 bases, and 11 bases stayed unmatched. CDR3 size: 15 residues. The germline V gene encodes CDR1 SGHTA and CDR2 FQGNSA. The DNA of the CDR3 is TGTGCCAGCAGCCGCCCCCCGCAGGGGGCGGATGAGCAGTTCTTC. It codes for CASSRPPQGADEQFF.

The genes are TRBV4-1 and TRBJ1-5, with D tentatively TRBD1 (5 bases). V lost 6 bases to trimming and J lost 5 bases, with 11 bases between them. CDR3 length: 13 residues. In germline, CDR1 is MGHRA, CDR2 YSYEKL. CDR3 loop: CASRGVGDQPQHF. Written as DNA, the CDR3 is TGCGCCAGCAGGGGAGTAGGGGATCAGCCCCAGCATTTT.

The chain uses TRBV20-1 and TRBJ2-4, with 13 positions matching TRBD2. The J call is doubtful: the DNA matches TRBJ2-7 better. CDR3 length: 15 amino acids. CDR1 is DFQATT, CDR2 SNEGSKA, per germline (reference sequence). The CDR3 nucleotides are TGCAGTGCTAGACGGACTAGCGGGAGAATCGACGAGCAGTACTTC. The encoded protein is CSARRTSGRIDEQYF.

In this sample, this clonotype turned up a few times. The chain uses TRBV20-1 and TRBJ1-2; D gene uncertain. CDR1 is DFQATT and CDR2 is SNEGSKA in the germline V gene (reference sequence). The CDR3 consists of 12 residues. The V gene lost 1 base and the J gene lost 7 bases, with 10 bases spanning the gap. CDR3: CSARGRIGGYTF. The CDR3 DNA reads TGCAGTGCTAGAGGCAGGATAGGTGGCTACACCTTC.

The chain joins TRBV20-1 to TRBJ2-1; the D is unclear. The CDR3 runs 13 residues. Germline V gene data show CDR1 as DFQATT and CDR2 as SNEGSKA (reference sequence). The V end lost 3 bases, the J end lost 8 bases, and 14 bases lay between the germline ends. The CDR3 DNA reads as TGCAGTGCTAGTATCCTAACCTCGGATGAGCAGTTCTTC. Translation: CSASILTSDEQFF.

The V and J genes are TRBV7-9 and TRBJ2-1, with TRBD2 identical over 9 bases. This CDR3 is 18 amino acids long. Germline V lookup: CDR1 SEHNR, CDR2 FQNEAQ (reference sequence). The V gene end was trimmed by 3 bases and the J gene end by 1 base; junction bases not matched to a gene: 10. CDR3 coding DNA: TGTGCCAGCAGCTTGCCTACTAGCGGGCAATATTCCTACAATGAGCAGTTCTTC. It encodes CASSLPTSGQYSYNEQFF.